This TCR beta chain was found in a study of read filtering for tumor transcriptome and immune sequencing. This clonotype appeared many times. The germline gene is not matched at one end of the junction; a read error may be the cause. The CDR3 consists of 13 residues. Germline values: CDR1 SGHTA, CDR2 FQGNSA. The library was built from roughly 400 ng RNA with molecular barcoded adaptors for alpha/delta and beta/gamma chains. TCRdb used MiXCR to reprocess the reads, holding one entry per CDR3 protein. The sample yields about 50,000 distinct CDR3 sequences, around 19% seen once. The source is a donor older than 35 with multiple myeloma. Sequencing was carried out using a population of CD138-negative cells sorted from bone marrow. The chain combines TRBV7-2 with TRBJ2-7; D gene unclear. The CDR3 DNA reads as TGTGCTAGCAGCTTAGGGTACAGCTACGAGCAGTACTTC. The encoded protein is CASSLGYSYEQYF.